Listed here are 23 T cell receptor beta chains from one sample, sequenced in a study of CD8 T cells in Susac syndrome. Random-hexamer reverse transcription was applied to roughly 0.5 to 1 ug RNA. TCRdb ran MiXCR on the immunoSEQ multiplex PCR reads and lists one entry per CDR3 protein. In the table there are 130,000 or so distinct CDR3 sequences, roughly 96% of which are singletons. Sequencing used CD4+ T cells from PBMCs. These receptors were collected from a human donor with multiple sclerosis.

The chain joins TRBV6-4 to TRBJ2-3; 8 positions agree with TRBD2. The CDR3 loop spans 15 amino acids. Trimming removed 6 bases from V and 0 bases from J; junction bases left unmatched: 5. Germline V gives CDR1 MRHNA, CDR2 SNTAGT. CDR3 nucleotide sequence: TGTGCCAGCAGGCTTAGCGGGGCTAGCACAGATACGCAGTATTTT. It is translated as CASRLSGASTDTQYF.

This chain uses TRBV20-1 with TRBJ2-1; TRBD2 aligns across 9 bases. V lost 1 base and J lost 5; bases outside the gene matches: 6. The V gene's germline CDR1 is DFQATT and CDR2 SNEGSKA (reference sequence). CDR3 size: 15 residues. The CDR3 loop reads CSARVPLAGNNEQFF. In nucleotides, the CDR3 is TGCAGTGCTAGAGTCCCCCTAGCGGGAAACAATGAGCAGTTCTTC.

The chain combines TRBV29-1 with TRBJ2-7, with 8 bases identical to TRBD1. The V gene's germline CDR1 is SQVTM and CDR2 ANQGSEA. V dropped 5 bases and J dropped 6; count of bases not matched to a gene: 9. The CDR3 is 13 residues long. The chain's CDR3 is CSVRTGPGVEQYF. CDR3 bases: TGCAGCGTTCGGACAGGGCCAGGGGTCGAGCAGTACTTC.

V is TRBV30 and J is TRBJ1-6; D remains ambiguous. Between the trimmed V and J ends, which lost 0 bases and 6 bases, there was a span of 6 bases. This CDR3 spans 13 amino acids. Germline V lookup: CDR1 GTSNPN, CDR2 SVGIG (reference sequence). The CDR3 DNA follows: TGTGCCTGGAGTGTGCCCGGTAATTCACCCCTCCACTTT. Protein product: CAWSVPGNSPLHF.

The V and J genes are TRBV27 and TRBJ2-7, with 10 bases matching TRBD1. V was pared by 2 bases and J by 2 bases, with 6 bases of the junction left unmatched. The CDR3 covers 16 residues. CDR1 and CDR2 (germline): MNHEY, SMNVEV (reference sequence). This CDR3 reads CASSLGATGGPYEQYF. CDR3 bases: TGTGCCAGCAGTTTAGGCGCGACAGGGGGCCCCTACGAGCAGTACTTC.

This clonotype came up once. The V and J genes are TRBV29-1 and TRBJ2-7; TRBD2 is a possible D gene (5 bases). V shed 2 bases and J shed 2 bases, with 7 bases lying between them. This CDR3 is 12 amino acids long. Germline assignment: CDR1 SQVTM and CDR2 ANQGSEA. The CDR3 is CSVETGTYEQYF. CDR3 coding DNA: TGCAGCGTTGAAACGGGGACCTACGAGCAGTACTTC.

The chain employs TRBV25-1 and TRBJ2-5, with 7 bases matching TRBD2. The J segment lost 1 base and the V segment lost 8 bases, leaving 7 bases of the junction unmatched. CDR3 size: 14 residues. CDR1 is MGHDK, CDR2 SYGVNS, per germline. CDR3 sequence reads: CASGTNKAQETQYF. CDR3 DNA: TGTGCCAGCGGGACTAACAAAGCCCAAGAGACCCAGTACTTC.

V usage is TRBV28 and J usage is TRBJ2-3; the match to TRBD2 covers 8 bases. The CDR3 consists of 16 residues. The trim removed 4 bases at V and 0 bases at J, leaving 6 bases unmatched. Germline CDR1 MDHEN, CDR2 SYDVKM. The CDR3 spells CASSSPIAGSTDTQYF. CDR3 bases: TGTGCCAGCAGTTCCCCGATAGCGGGGAGCACAGATACGCAGTATTTT. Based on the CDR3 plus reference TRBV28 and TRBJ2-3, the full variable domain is DVKVTQSSRYLVKRTGEKVFLECVQDMDHENMFWYRQDPGLGLRLIYFSYDVKMKEKGDIPEGYSVSREKKERFSLILESASTNQTSMYLCASSSPIAGSTDTQYFGPGTRLTVL.

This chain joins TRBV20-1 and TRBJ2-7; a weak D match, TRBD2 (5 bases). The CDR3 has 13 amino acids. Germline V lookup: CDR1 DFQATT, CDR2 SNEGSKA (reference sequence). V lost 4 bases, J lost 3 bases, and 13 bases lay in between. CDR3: CSAKRLRLYEQYF. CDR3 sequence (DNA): TGCAGTGCTAAACGACTAAGGCTCTACGAGCAGTACTTC.

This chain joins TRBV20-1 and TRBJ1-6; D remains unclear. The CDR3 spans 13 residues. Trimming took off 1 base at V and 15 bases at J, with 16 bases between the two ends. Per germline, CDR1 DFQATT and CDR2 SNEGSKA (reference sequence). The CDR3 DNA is TGCAGTGCTAGAGGCCGGTTACAGATAGACCTCCACTTT. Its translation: CSARGRLQIDLHF.

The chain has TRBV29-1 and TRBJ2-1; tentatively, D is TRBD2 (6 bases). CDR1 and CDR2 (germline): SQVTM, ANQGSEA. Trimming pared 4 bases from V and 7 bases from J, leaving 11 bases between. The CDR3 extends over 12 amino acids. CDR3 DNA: TGCAGCGTTGGTGGGACTGGGAATGAGCAGTTCTTC. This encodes CSVGGTGNEQFF.

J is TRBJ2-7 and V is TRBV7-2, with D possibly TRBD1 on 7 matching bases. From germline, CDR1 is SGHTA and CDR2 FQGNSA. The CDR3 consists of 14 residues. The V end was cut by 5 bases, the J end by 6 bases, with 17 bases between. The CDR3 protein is CASSAGQLGSEQYF. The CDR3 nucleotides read TGTGCCAGCAGCGCGGGACAGTTGGGAAGCGAGCAGTACTTC.

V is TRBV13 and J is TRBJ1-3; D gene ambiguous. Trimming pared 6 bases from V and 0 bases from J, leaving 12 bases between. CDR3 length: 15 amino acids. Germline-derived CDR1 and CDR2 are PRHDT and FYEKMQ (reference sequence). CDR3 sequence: CASSSRDFSGNTIYF. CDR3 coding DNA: TGTGCCAGCAGTTCCCGGGATTTCTCTGGAAACACCATATATTTT.

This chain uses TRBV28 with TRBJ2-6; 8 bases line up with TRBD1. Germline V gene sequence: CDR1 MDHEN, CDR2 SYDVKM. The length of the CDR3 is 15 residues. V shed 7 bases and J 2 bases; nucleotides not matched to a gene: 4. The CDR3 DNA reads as TGTGCCAGCATTACGACAGGGGCTGGGGCCAACGTCCTGACTTTC. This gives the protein CASITTGAGANVLTF.

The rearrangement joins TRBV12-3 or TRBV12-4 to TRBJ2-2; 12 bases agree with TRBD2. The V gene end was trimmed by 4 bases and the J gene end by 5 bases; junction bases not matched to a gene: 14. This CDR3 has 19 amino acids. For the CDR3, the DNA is TGTGCCAGCAGTTCTCTACCCCGGAGACTAGCGGGGGATACCGGGGAGCTGTTTTTT. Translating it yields CASSSLPRRLAGDTGELFF.

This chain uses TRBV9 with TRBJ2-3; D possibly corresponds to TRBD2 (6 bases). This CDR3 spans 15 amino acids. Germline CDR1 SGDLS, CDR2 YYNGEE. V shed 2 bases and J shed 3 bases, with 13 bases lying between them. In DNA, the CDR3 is TGTGCCAGCAGCGTTGGAATCGGGAGAACAGATACGCAGTATTTT. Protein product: CASSVGIGRTDTQYF.

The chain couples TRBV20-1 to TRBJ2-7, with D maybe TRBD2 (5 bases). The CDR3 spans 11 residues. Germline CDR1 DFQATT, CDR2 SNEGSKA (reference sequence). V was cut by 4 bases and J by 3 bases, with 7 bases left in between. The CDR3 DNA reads TGCAGTGCTAACGGGAACTACGAGCAGTACTTC. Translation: CSANGNYEQYF.

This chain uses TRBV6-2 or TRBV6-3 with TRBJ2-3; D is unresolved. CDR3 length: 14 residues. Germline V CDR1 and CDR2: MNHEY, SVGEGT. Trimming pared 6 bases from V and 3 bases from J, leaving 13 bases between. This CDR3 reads CASREDGPTDTQYF. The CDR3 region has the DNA TGTGCCAGCAGAGAGGACGGACCGACAGATACGCAGTATTTT.

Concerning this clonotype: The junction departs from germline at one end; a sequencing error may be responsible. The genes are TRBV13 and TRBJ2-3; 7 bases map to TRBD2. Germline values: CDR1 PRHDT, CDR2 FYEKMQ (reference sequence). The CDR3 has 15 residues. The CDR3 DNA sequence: TGTGCCAGCACCTTATTGGGCGGGGGAACAGATACGCAGTATTTT. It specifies CASTLLGGGTDTQYF.

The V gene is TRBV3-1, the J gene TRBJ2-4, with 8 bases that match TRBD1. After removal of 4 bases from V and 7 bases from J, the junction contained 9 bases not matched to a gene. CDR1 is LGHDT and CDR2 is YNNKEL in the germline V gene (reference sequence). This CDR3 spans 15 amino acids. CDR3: CASSRGPGGANIQYF. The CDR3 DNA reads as TGTGCCAGCAGCCGGGGTCCAGGGGGCGCGAACATTCAGTACTTC. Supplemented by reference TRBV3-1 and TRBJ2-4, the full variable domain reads DTAVSQTPKYLVTQMGNDKSIKCEQNLGHDTMYWYKQDSKKFLKIMFSYNNKELIINETVPNRFSPKSPDKAHLNLHINSLELGDSAVYFCASSRGPGGANIQYFGAGTRLSVL.

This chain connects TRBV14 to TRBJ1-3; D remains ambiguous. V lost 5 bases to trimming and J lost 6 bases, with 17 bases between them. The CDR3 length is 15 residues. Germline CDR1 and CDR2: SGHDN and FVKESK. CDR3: CASSLPGVTENTIYF. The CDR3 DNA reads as TGTGCCAGCAGCTTACCCGGGGTGACCGAAAACACCATATATTTT.

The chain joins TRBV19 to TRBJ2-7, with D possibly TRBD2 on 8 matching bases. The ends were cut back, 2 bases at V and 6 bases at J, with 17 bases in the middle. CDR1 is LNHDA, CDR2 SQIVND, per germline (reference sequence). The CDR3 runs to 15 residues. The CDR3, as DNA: TGTGCCAGTAGTATACCGGGAGGGGGCATCCCCGAGCAGTACTTC. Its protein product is CASSIPGGGIPEQYF.

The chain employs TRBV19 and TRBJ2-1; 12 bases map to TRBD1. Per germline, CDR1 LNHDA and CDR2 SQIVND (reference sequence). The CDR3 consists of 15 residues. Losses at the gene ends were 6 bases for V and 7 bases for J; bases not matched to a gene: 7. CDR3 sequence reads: CASSQGQGAWNEQFF. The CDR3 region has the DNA TGTGCCAGTAGCCAGGGACAGGGGGCATGGAATGAGCAGTTCTTC.